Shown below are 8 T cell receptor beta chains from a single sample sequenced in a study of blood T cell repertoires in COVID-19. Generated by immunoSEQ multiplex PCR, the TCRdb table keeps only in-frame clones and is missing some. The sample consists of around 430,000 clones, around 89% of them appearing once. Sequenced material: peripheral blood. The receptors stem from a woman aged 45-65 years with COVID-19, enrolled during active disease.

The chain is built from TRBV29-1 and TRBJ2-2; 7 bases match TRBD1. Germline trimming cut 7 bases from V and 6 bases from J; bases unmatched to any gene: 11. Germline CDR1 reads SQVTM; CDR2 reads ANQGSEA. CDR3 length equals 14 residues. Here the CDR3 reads CSASTGRLSGELFF. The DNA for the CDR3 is TGCAGCGCCTCGACAGGGCGGTTGTCCGGGGAGCTGTTTTTT.

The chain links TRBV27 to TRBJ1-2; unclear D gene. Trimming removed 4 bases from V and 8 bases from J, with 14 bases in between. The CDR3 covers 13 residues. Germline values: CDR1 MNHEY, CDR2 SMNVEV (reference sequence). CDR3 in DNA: TGTGCCAGCAGTTCCCGGGGTAGTTGGGGCTACACCTTC. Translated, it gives CASSSRGSWGYTF.

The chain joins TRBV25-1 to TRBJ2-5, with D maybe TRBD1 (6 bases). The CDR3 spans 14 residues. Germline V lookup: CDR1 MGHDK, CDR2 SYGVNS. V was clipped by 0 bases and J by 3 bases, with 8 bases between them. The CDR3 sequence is CASSEYNREETQYF. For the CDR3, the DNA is TGTGCCAGCAGTGAATACAACAGGGAAGAGACCCAGTACTTC.

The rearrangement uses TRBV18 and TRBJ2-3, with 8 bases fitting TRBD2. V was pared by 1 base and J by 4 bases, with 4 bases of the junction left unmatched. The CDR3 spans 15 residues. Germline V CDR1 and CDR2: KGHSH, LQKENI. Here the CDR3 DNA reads TGTGCCAGCTCACCACTCGGGGGGGCTTCAGATACGCAGTATTTT. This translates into CASSPLGGASDTQYF.

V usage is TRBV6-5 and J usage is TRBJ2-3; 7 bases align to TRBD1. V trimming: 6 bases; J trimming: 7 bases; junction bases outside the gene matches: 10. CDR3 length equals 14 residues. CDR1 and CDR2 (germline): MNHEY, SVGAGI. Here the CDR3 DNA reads TGTGCCAGCAGAAGACAGGGTCAGAGAAATACGCAGTATTTT. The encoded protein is CASRRQGQRNTQYF.

CDR3 amino acids: CASSKPGVNTEAFF. In nucleotides, the CDR3 is TGTGCCAGCAGTAAACCGGGGGTGAACACTGAAGCTTTCTTT. The V call is TRBV27, the J call TRBJ1-1; TRBD1 might be the D (5 bases). V lost 5 bases and J 0 bases, leaving 10 bases between the germline ends. Germline CDR1 is MNHEY and CDR2 is SMNVEV (reference sequence). The CDR3 runs 14 residues.

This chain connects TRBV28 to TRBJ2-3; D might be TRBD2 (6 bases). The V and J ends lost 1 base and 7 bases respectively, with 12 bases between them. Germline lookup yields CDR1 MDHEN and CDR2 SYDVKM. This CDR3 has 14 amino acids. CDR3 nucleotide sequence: TGTGCCAGCAGTTTATCGGGGGACCCTAATACGCAGTATTTT. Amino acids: CASSLSGDPNTQYF.

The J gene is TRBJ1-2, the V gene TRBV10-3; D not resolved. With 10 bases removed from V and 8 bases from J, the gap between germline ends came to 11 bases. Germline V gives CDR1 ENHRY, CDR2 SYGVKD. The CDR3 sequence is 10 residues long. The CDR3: CATGFRGYTF. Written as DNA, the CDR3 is TGTGCCACCGGGTTTCGGGGCTACACCTTC.